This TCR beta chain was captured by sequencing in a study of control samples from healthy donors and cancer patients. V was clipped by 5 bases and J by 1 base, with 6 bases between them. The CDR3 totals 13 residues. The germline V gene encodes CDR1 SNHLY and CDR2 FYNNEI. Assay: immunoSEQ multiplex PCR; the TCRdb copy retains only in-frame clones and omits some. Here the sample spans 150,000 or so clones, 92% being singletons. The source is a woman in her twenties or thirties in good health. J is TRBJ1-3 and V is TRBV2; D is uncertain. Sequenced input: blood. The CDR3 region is CASSTGSGNTIYF. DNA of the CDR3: TGTGCCAGCAGTACCGGGTCTGGAAACACCATATATTTT.